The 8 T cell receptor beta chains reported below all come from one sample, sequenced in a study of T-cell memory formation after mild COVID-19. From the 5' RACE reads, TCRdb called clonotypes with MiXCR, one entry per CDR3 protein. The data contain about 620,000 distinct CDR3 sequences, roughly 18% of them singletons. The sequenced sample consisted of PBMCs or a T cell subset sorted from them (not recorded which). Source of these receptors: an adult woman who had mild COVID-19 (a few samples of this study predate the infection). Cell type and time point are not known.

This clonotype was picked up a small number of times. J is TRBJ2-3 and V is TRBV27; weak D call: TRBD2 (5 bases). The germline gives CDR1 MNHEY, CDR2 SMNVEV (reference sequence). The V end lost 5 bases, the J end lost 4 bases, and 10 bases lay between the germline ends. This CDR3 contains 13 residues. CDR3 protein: CASSQLVSDTQYF. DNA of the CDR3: TGTGCCAGCAGTCAACTAGTTTCAGATACGCAGTATTTT.

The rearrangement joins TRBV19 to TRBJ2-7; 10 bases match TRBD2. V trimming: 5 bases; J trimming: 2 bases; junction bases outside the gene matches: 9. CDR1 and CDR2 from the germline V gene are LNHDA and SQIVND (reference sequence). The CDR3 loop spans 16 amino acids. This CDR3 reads CASSSVSSGGTYEQYF. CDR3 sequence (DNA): TGTGCCAGTAGTTCCGTTAGTAGCGGGGGGACCTACGAGCAGTACTTC.

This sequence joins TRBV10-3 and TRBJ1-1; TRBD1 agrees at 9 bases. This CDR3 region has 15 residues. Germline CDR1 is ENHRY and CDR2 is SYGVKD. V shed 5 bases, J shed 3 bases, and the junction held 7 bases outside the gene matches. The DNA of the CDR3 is TGTGCCATCAGTAACCCGAGACAGGGGGACACTGAAGCTTTCTTT. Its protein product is CAISNPRQGDTEAFF.

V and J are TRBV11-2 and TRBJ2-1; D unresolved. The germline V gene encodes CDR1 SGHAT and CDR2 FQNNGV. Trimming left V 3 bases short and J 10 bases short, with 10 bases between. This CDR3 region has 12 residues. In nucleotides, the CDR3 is TGTGCCAGCAGCTTTGGTTCCAGGGAGCAGTTCTTC. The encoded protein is CASSFGSREQFF.

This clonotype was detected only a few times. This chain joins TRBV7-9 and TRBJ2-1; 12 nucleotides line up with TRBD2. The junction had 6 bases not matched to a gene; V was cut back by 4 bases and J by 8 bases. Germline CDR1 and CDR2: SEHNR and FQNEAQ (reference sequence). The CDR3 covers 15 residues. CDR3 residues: CASSSLAGGPYEQFF. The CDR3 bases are TGTGCCAGCAGCTCTCTAGCGGGAGGGCCTTATGAGCAGTTCTTC.

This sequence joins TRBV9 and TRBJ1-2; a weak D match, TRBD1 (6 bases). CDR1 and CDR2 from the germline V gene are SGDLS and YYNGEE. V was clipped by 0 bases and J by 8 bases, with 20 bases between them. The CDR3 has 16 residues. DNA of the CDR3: TGTGCCAGCAGCGTAGCTCTCAAGTCAGGGGACATAGGCTACACCTTC. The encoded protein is CASSVALKSGDIGYTF.

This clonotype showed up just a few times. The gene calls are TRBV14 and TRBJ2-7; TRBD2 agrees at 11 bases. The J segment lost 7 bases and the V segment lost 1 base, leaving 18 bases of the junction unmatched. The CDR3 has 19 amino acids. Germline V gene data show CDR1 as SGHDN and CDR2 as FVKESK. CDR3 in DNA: TGTGCCAGCAGCCAAGGAGAACTAGCGGGAGTCCTCCGCGTTGGTGAGCAGTACTTC. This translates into CASSQGELAGVLRVGEQYF.

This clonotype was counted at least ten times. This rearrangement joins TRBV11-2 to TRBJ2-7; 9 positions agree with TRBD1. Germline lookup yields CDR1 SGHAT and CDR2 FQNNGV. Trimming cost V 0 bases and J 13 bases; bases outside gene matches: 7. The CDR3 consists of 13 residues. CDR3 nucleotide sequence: TGTGCCAGCAGCTTAGATTACGGGACAGGGCAATACTTC. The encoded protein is CASSLDYGTGQYF.